These T cell receptor beta chains were read from a single sample in a study of cytomegalovirus exposure and HLA in healthy donors. TCRdb's copy holds only in-frame clones and misses some; the assay was immunoSEQ multiplex PCR. The sample consists of 85,000 to 100,000 clones, around 77% of them appearing once. Source material: PBMCs. These receptors originate from a man aged 35 to 55 in good health and CMV-seronegative. CDR3s include the opening cysteine and the closing phenylalanine or tryptophan. The D gene is left open where the match is weak. Rows may omit the clone size; those that give it use once, few, many or a size class.

cdr3_aa: CASSRLAGGTYNEQFF
cdr3_nt: TGTGCCAGCAGTCGTCTAGCGGGAGGTACCTACAATGAGCAGTTCTTC
j_call: TRBJ2-1
v_call: TRBV28
d_call: TRBD2
clone_size: -

cdr3_aa: CASSQGSGGKDTQYF
cdr3_nt: TGTGCCAGCAGTCAGGGTAGCGGGGGTAAAGATACGCAGTATTTT
j_call: TRBJ2-3
v_call: TRBV6-6
d_call: TRBD2
clone_size: -

cdr3_aa: CASSGGGKNTEAFF
cdr3_nt: TGTGCCAGCAGCGGGGGGGGGAAAAACACTGAAGCTTTCTTT
j_call: TRBJ1-1
v_call: TRBV5-4
d_call: -
clone_size: -

cdr3_aa: CSVDGAFRQGFSSYNEQFF
cdr3_nt: TGCAGCGTTGATGGGGCCTTCCGACAGGGGTTCAGCTCCTACAATGAGCAGTTCTTC
j_call: TRBJ2-1
v_call: TRBV29-1
d_call: TRBD1
clone_size: -

cdr3_aa: CASSQDTRTAAGGYGYTF
cdr3_nt: TGTGCCAGCAGCCAAGACACTCGGACGGCCGCAGGAGGCTATGGCTACACCTTC
j_call: TRBJ1-2
v_call: TRBV14
d_call: -
clone_size: -

cdr3_aa: CAGRAHGNTIYF
cdr3_nt: TGTGCCGGCAGGGCCCATGGAAACACCATATATTTT
j_call: TRBJ1-3
v_call: TRBV7-9
d_call: -
clone_size: -

cdr3_aa: CASSSPWGSGSWAYEQYF
cdr3_nt: TGTGCCAGCAGCTCTCCGTGGGGTAGCGGGAGTTGGGCCTACGAGCAGTACTTC
j_call: TRBJ2-7
v_call: TRBV7-2
d_call: TRBD2
clone_size: few

cdr3_aa: CASSFLPGTGELFF
cdr3_nt: TGTGCCAGCAGCTTCCTCCCAGGGACCGGGGAGCTGTTTTTT
j_call: TRBJ2-2
v_call: TRBV7-9
d_call: -
clone_size: -

cdr3_aa: CASSLGGTSNEQFF
cdr3_nt: TGCGCCAGCAGCTTGGGTGGGACTAGCAATGAGCAGTTCTTC
j_call: TRBJ2-1
v_call: TRBV5-1
d_call: TRBD2
clone_size: -

cdr3_aa: CASSRGGFTEAFF
cdr3_nt: TGTGCCAGCAGTCGCGGTGGGTTCACTGAAGCTTTCTTT
j_call: TRBJ1-1
v_call: TRBV25-1
d_call: -
clone_size: -

cdr3_aa: CAIPADGMDGYTF
cdr3_nt: TGTGCCATCCCCGCGGACGGGATGGATGGCTACACCTTC
j_call: TRBJ1-2
v_call: TRBV19
d_call: -
clone_size: -

cdr3_aa: CAVASFYYYEQYF
cdr3_nt: TGTGCCGTCGCCAGTTTCTACTACTACGAGCAGTACTTC
j_call: TRBJ2-7
v_call: TRBV10-3
d_call: -
clone_size: -

cdr3_aa: CASSPLTGGRGTGELFF
cdr3_nt: TGTGCCAGCAGCCCCCTGACAGGGGGCAGAGGGACCGGGGAGCTGTTTTTT
j_call: TRBJ2-2
v_call: TRBV7-9
d_call: TRBD1
clone_size: -

cdr3_aa: CASARDRVSYNEQFF
cdr3_nt: TGTGCTAGTGCCCGGGACAGGGTCTCCTACAATGAGCAGTTCTTC
j_call: TRBJ2-1
v_call: TRBV12-5
d_call: TRBD1
clone_size: -

cdr3_aa: CASSFPNQQDTGELFF
cdr3_nt: TGTGCCAGCAGTTTCCCGAACCAACAGGACACCGGGGAGCTGTTTTTT
j_call: TRBJ2-2
v_call: TRBV6-5
d_call: -
clone_size: -

cdr3_aa: CASRPGTANTGELFF
cdr3_nt: TGTGCCAGCAGACCCGGGACAGCGAACACCGGGGAGCTGTTTTTT
j_call: TRBJ2-2
v_call: TRBV6-6
d_call: TRBD1
clone_size: -

cdr3_aa: CASTRDRGEGGYTF
cdr3_nt: TGTGCCAGCACCCGGGACAGGGGGGAGGGTGGCTACACCTTC
j_call: TRBJ1-2
v_call: TRBV2
d_call: TRBD1
clone_size: -

cdr3_aa: CASSIIQYEQYF
cdr3_nt: TGTGCCAGCAGTATCATTCAGTACGAGCAGTACTTC
j_call: TRBJ2-7
v_call: TRBV28
d_call: -
clone_size: -

cdr3_aa: CASSYSPGPYEQYF
cdr3_nt: TGTGCCAGCAGTTACTCTCCAGGGCCGTACGAGCAGTACTTC
j_call: TRBJ2-7
v_call: TRBV6-6
d_call: -
clone_size: -

cdr3_aa: CASSPTGRGNEQYF
cdr3_nt: TGCGCCAGCAGCCCAACCGGGAGGGGTAACGAGCAGTACTTC
j_call: TRBJ2-7
v_call: TRBV5-1
d_call: TRBD2
clone_size: -

cdr3_aa: CASTLTGSFSTDTQYF
cdr3_nt: TGCGCCAGTACCCTCACAGGTTCTTTTAGCACAGATACGCAGTATTTT
j_call: TRBJ2-3
v_call: TRBV5-1
d_call: -
clone_size: -

cdr3_aa: CASSFDGGRTYEQYF
cdr3_nt: TGTGCCAGCAGTTTTGACGGGGGGCGAACCTACGAGCAGTACTTC
j_call: TRBJ2-7
v_call: TRBV27
d_call: -
clone_size: few

cdr3_aa: CASSPGTGPYEQYF
cdr3_nt: TGTGCCAGCAGCCCGGGGACAGGTCCCTACGAGCAGTACTTC
j_call: TRBJ2-7
v_call: TRBV7-2
d_call: TRBD1
clone_size: -

cdr3_aa: CASNQEYDTGELFF
cdr3_nt: TGTGCCAGCAACCAAGAATATGACACCGGGGAGCTGTTTTTT
j_call: TRBJ2-2
v_call: TRBV4-2
d_call: -
clone_size: few

cdr3_aa: CASDRGVRGYTF
cdr3_nt: TGTGCCAGCGACAGGGGTGTTAGAGGCTACACCTTC
j_call: TRBJ1-2
v_call: TRBV2
d_call: TRBD1
clone_size: -

cdr3_aa: CASRDGGANQPQHF
cdr3_nt: TGTGCCAGCAGGGACGGAGGGGCCAATCAGCCCCAGCATTTT
j_call: TRBJ1-5
v_call: TRBV6-1
d_call: -
clone_size: -

cdr3_aa: CASARQGVDNEQFF
cdr3_nt: TGTGCCAGTGCGAGGCAGGGGGTGGACAATGAGCAGTTCTTC
j_call: TRBJ2-1
v_call: TRBV5-4
d_call: TRBD1
clone_size: -